The present TCR beta chain was sequenced within a study of T-cell reconstitution after alpha-beta-depleted transplantation in children. Study-level points and caveats: At day 60, the high TCRbeta diversity found in some patients originated from recipient T cells and thymic progenitors that had survived. The main origin of T-cell counts and diversity one year after transplant was newly produced T cells. Reportedly, only several hundred clones from non-depleted graft cells drove alpha-beta T-cell counts at about two months.

Molecular barcoding with unique molecular identifiers was used for the TCRbeta library. TCRdb re-called the PCR reads through MiXCR, storing one row per CDR3 protein. Of hundreds of thousands of distinct CDR3 sequences listed, 10% to 15% are singletons. CDR1 and CDR2 (germline): SQVTM, ANQGSEA. Germline trimming cut 8 bases from V and 1 base from J; bases unmatched to any gene: 5. CDR3 length: 13 amino acids. This clonotype was counted at least ten times. Its matching antigen is unknown. The chain links TRBV29-1 to TRBJ2-5, with TRBD2 matching over 9 bases. The TCR originated in a male patient under 18 who had a stem cell transplant for acute myeloid leukemia, so the T cells may come from the graft donor. The source material was PBMCs, mostly from graft donor cells, sampled 360 days after TCRalphabeta/CD19-depleted stem cell transplant. The CDR3 bases are TGCAGCCGGGCGGGGGGGAGCCAAGAGACCCAGTACTTC. Amino acid sequence: CSRAGGSQETQYF.